The rows below give T cell receptor beta chains drawn from one sample of a study of T cell responses to AZD1222 COVID-19 vaccine. Libraries were prepared by immunoSEQ multiplex PCR; TCRdb keeps only in-frame clonotypes and omits some of them. The repertoire has around 120,000 clones, more than 70% of them found once; the top ten carry 4% to 5.5%. Sequences were derived from peripheral blood, sampled on day 0 of AZD1222 vaccination. All receptors come from an adult in good health. The CDR3 runs from the conserved cysteine through the conserved F or W. A D gene is named only where the DNA matches it firmly. Rows give clone size only sometimes, using once, few, many, or a class for an expanded clone.

D	J	V	size	CDR3	DNA
TRBD1	TRBJ1-2	TRBV6-1	-	CASSEPGQGNYGYTF	TGTGCCAGCAGTGAACCGGGACAGGGAAACTATGGCTACACCTTC
TRBD1	TRBJ1-4	TRBV5-1	-	CASSEGTGVGKLFF	TGCGCCAGCAGCGAGGGGACAGGGGTAGGAAAACTGTTTTTT
TRBD1	TRBJ1-1	TRBV6-5	-	CASSTGGAGNTEAFF	TGTGCCAGCAGTACAGGGGGCGCAGGGAACACTGAAGCTTTCTTT
-	TRBJ2-5	TRBV7-2	-	CASSLGLGETQYF	TGTGCCAGCAGCTTAGGACTGGGGGAGACCCAGTACTTC
-	TRBJ2-1	TRBV24-1	-	CATSRGMSYNEQFF	TGTGCCACCAGTCGCGGGATGTCCTACAATGAGCAGTTCTTC
-	TRBJ1-4	TRBV11-2	-	CASSLTLTAEKLFF	TGTGCCAGCAGCTTAACCTTAACCGCTGAAAAACTGTTTTTT
-	TRBJ2-5	TRBV29-1	once	CSVIRTRVFEETQYF	TGCAGCGTTATAAGGACCAGGGTTTTCGAGGAGACCCAGTACTTC
TRBD2	TRBJ2-3	TRBV6-2/TRBV6-3	-	CASSAGGGGTQYF	TGTGCCAGCAGTGCGGGGGGGGGTGGTACGCAGTATTTT
-	TRBJ1-2	TRBV6-5	-	CASTGGNYGYTF	TGTGCCAGCACAGGCGGTAACTATGGCTACACCTTC
TRBD2	TRBJ2-1	TRBV2	-	CASRRLAGGGEQFF	TGTGCCAGCAGGCGACTAGCGGGGGGAGGTGAGCAGTTCTTC
-	TRBJ1-6	TRBV6-2/TRBV6-3	-	CASSYALETGSRALHF	TGTGCCAGCAGTTACGCGTTAGAGACCGGCTCGAGGGCCCTCCACTTT
-	TRBJ1-1	TRBV21-1	-	CASSKARGRPMSTEAFF	TGTGCCAGCAGCAAAGCGAGGGGGCGACCTATGAGCACTGAAGCTTTCTTT
-	TRBJ1-2	TRBV10-3	-	CAISEGSQGIANYGYTF	TGTGCCATCAGTGAGGGCTCACAGGGAATAGCTAACTATGGCTACACCTTC
-	TRBJ2-7	TRBV2	few	CASSDRGSSYEQYF	TGTGCCAGCAGTGACAGGGGAAGCTCCTACGAGCAGTACTTC
-	TRBJ2-7	TRBV6-5	-	CASRTGGFGEQYF	TGTGCCAGCAGAACCGGGGGTTTTGGCGAGCAGTACTTC
-	TRBJ2-7	TRBV18	-	CASSPRGLTYEQYF	TGTGCCAGCTCACCTCGGGGACTCACCTACGAGCAGTACTTC
-	TRBJ1-6	TRBV3-1/TRBV3-2	-	CASSQGPQGSSPLHF	TGTGCCAGCAGCCAAGGTCCCCAGGGGAGTTCACCCCTCCACTTT
-	TRBJ1-2	TRBV4-2	-	CASSQDRNPNYGYTF	TGTGCCAGCAGCCAAGATCGGAACCCTAACTATGGCTACACCTTC
-	TRBJ2-5	TRBV29-1	-	CSVDPQAQETQYF	TGCAGCGTTGATCCGCAGGCCCAGGAGACCCAGTACTTC
TRBD1	TRBJ2-4	TRBV3-1/TRBV3-2	-	CASSRRDRVGGNIQYF	TGTGCCAGCAGCCGGAGGGACAGGGTCGGCGGAAACATTCAGTACTTC
TRBD1	TRBJ1-1	TRBV9	-	CASNPTGTLNTEAFF	TGTGCCAGCAACCCGACAGGGACCTTGAACACTGAAGCTTTCTTT
TRBD1	TRBJ2-1	TRBV9	-	CASSEAGGEVNEQFF	TGTGCCAGCAGCGAGGCAGGGGGCGAGGTGAATGAGCAGTTCTTC
TRBD1	TRBJ1-5	TRBV7-2	-	CASSRDSLSNQPQHF	TGTGCCAGCAGCCGGGACAGCCTCAGCAATCAGCCCCAGCATTTT
TRBD1	TRBJ1-5	TRBV11-2	-	CASSLQGGLEPQHF	TGTGCCAGCAGCTTACAGGGGGGGCTGGAGCCCCAGCATTTT
TRBD1	TRBJ1-3	TRBV12-5	-	CASGWTGGSGNTIYF	TGTGCTAGTGGTTGGACAGGGGGCTCTGGAAACACCATATATTTT
-	TRBJ2-7	TRBV19	-	CASSIGYPSGDIAYEQYF	TGTGCCAGTAGTATTGGATACCCATCCGGGGACATAGCCTACGAGCAGTACTTC
-	TRBJ1-2	TRBV7-9	-	CASSLGTTYGYTF	TGTGCCAGCAGCTTAGGGACAACCTATGGCTACACCTTC
-	TRBJ2-3	TRBV6-5	-	CASSYSYGATDTQYF	TGTGCCAGCAGTTACTCGTATGGGGCCACAGATACGCAGTATTTT
-	TRBJ1-1	TRBV19	-	CASSNRGTEAFF	TGTGCCAGTAGTAATCGGGGTACTGAAGCTTTCTTT
-	TRBJ1-1	TRBV10-3	-	CAISELTTEAFF	TGTGCCATCAGTGAGTTGACAACCGAAGCTTTCTTT
TRBD1	TRBJ1-5	TRBV6-1	-	CASSDPGGSNQPQHF	TGTGCCAGCAGTGACCCAGGGGGGAGCAATCAGCCCCAGCATTTT
TRBD1	TRBJ1-2	TRBV7-9	few	CASSLGRDRSLPSF	TGTGCCAGCAGCCTCGGAAGGGACAGGAGCCTTCCTTCCTTC
-	TRBJ1-6	TRBV5-6	-	CASSLARGALFSPLHF	TGTGCCAGCAGCTTGGCCCGGGGCGCTTTATTCTCACCCCTCCACTTT
-	TRBJ2-2	TRBV9	-	CASNRKNTGELFF	TGTGCCAGCAACAGGAAGAACACCGGGGAGCTGTTTTTT
-	TRBJ2-6	TRBV5-1	-	CASRPVIGAGRGANVLTF	TGCGCCAGCAGACCAGTTATCGGGGCAGGTCGTGGGGCCAACGTCCTGACTTTC
-	TRBJ1-2	TRBV23-1	few	CASNPLPGQIIGYTF	TGCGCCAGCAACCCTCTACCGGGGCAAATCATCGGCTACACCTTC
-	TRBJ1-1	TRBV15	-	CATSRDLGVDAEAFF	TGTGCCACCAGCAGAGATCTGGGCGTGGATGCTGAAGCTTTCTTT
-	TRBJ2-7	TRBV6-5	-	CASTSLSSYEQYF	TGTGCCAGTACTAGTCTTAGCTCCTACGAGCAGTACTTC
TRBD2	TRBJ2-5	TRBV7-8	-	CASSPISGGAGETQYF	TGTGCCAGCAGCCCAATTAGCGGGGGGGCCGGAGAGACCCAGTACTTC
-	TRBJ2-7	TRBV4-2	-	CASSQDLHRDYEQYF	TGTGCCAGCAGCCAAGACTTACACAGGGACTACGAGCAGTACTTC
TRBD1	TRBJ1-5	TRBV19	once	CASRTGTVVNQPQHF	TGTGCCAGTAGAACCGGGACAGTGGTAAATCAGCCCCAGCATTTT
TRBD2	TRBJ2-4	TRBV10-1	-	CASSESGGGNIQYF	TGCGCCAGCAGTGAGTCCGGCGGGGGAAACATTCAGTACTTC
-	TRBJ1-3	TRBV7-6	-	CASSLGVGNTIYF	TGTGCTAGCAGCCTAGGGGTTGGAAACACCATATATTTT
TRBD1	TRBJ2-7	TRBV15	-	CATSRGGTGSYEQYF	TGTGCCACCAGCAGAGGGGGGACAGGATCCTACGAGCAGTACTTC
-	TRBJ2-7	TRBV7-2	-	CASSLSGPWEQYF	TGTGCCAGCAGCTTATCAGGGCCGTGGGAGCAGTACTTC
TRBD2	TRBJ2-3	TRBV7-2	-	CASKLAGGADTQYF	TGTGCCAGCAAACTAGCGGGGGGGGCAGATACGCAGTATTTT
TRBD2	TRBJ2-5	TRBV11-2	-	CASSVEASGGPSQETQYF	TGTGCCAGCAGCGTGGAGGCTAGCGGGGGCCCTTCCCAAGAGACCCAGTACTTC
-	TRBJ2-7	TRBV7-8	-	CASSRGGGSSYEQYF	TGTGCCAGCAGCCGAGGGGGGGGAAGCTCCTACGAGCAGTACTTC
-	TRBJ1-2	TRBV7-2	once	CASSLVRAEYGYTF	TGTGCCAGCAGCTTAGTTCGGGCGGAGTATGGCTACACCTTC
-	TRBJ2-2	TRBV20-1	-	CSASSMTGPTGELFF	TGCAGTGCTAGTAGTATGACAGGACCCACCGGGGAGCTGTTTTTT
-	TRBJ1-6	TRBV2	-	CASSEGAPSPTRPF	TGTGCCAGCAGTGAGGGCGCGCCATCCCCGACACGCCCTTTT